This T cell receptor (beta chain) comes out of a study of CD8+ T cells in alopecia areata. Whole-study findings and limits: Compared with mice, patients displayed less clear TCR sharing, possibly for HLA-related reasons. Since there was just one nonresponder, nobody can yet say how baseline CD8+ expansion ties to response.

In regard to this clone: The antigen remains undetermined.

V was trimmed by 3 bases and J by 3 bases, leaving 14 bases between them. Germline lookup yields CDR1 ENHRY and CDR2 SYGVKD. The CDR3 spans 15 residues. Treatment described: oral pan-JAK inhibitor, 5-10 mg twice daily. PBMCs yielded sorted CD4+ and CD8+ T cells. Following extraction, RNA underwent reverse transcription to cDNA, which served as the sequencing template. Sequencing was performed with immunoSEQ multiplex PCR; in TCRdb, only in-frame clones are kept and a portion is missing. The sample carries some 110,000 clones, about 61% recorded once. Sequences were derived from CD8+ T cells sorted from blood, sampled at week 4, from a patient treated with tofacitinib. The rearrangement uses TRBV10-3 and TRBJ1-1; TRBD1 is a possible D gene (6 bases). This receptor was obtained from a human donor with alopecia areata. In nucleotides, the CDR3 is TGTGCCATCAGTGACGACCGGGACATAGACACTGAAGCTTTCTTT. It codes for CAISDDRDIDTEAFF.